These 5 T cell receptor beta chains originate from one sample sequenced in a study of blood T cell repertoires in COVID-19. The repertoire was sequenced with immunoSEQ multiplex PCR; TCRdb's copy has only in-frame clones and lacks some. Among 150,000 to 200,000 clones listed, roughly four fifths were seen once. Material for sequencing was peripheral blood. The source is a woman in her forties with COVID-19, enrolled during active disease.

This clone came up once. V gene TRBV27 combines with J gene TRBJ1-4, with 9 bases lining up with TRBD1. V trimming: 5 bases; J trimming: 2 bases; junction bases outside the gene matches: 3. This CDR3 contains 15 residues. Germline V gene data show CDR1 as MNHEY and CDR2 as SMNVEV (reference sequence). The CDR3 sequence is CASSTGQGTNEKLFF. For the CDR3, the DNA is TGTGCCAGCAGTACCGGACAGGGGACTAATGAAAAACTGTTTTTT.

The rearrangement joins TRBV29-1 to TRBJ2-3; possibly TRBD1 for D (5 bases). Per germline, CDR1 SQVTM and CDR2 ANQGSEA. V lost 6 bases, J lost 6 bases, and 22 bases lay in between. This CDR3 region has 15 residues. DNA for the CDR3: TGCAGCGTCAACAAGGCGGCAGGGATTTCGGATACGCAGTATTTT. Amino acids: CSVNKAAGISDTQYF.

The rearrangement links TRBV3-1 (or the pseudogene TRBV3-2) to TRBJ1-3; D gene ambiguous. Trimming removed 0 bases from V and 0 bases from J, with 6 bases in between. Germline assignment: CDR1 LGHDT and CDR2 YNNKEL (reference sequence). This CDR3 region has 15 residues. In DNA form, the CDR3 reads TGTGCCAGCAGCCAAGATCCCCTCTCTGGAAACACCATATATTTT. It codes for CASSQDPLSGNTIYF.

CDR3 amino acids: CASTPDIAKNIQYF. The DNA of the CDR3 is TGTGCCAGCACCCCCGACATAGCCAAAAACATTCAGTACTTC. The chain joins TRBV7-9 to TRBJ2-4; D gene unclear. V lost 7 bases and J lost 0, with 10 bases in between. The CDR3 contains 14 residues. Germline CDR1 is SEHNR and CDR2 is FQNEAQ (reference sequence).

This clone was seen only a few times. The chain uses TRBV19 and TRBJ1-1; a weak D match, TRBD1 (5 bases). The CDR3 is made up of 14 amino acids. Germline CDR1 and CDR2: LNHDA and SQIVND (reference sequence). V lost 5 bases, J lost 2 bases, and 12 bases lay in between. The CDR3 sequence: CASSRAGINTEAFF. CDR3 coding DNA: TGTGCCAGTAGTCGGGCAGGGATCAACACTGAAGCTTTCTTT.